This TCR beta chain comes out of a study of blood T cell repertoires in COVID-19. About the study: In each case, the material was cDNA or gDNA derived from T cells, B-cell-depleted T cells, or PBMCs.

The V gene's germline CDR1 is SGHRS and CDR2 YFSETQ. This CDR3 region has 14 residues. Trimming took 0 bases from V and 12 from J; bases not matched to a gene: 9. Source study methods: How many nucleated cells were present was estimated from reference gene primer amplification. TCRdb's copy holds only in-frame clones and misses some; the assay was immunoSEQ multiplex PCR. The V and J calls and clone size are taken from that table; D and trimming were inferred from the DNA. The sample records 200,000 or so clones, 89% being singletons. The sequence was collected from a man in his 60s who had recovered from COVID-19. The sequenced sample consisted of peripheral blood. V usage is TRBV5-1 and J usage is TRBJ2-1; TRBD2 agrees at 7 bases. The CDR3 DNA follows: TGCGCCAGCAGCTTGGCCTCGGGCGGGGGACGGCAGTTCTTC. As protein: CASSLASGGGRQFF.